These T cell receptor beta chains were read from a single sample in a study of Graves' ophthalmopathy and Graves' hyperthyroidism. TCRdb re-analysed the multiplex PCR reads in MiXCR, keeping a single row per CDR3 protein. The sample contains about 500,000 distinct CDR3 sequences, around an eighth of which appear only once. Sequenced input: blood. The receptors stem from a woman aged 25 to 45 with Graves' ophthalmopathy. Both conserved end residues are part of each CDR3. D genes are given only for firm matches. Part of the rows lack a size; the others show once, few, many or a class for expanded clones.

V,D,size,J,length,CDR3,DNA
TRBV2,NA,many,TRBJ1-1,15,CASSEQWTMNTEAFF,TGTGCCAGCAGTGAACAGTGGACAATGAACACTGAAGCTTTCTTT
TRBV6-5,TRBD1,many,TRBJ2-2,15,CASSYLDRGLGELFF,TGTGCCAGCAGTTACCTGGACAGGGGGTTGGGGGAGCTGTTTTTT
TRBV12-3/TRBV12-4,NA,few,TRBJ1-2,13,CASSSDIYYGYTF,TGTGCCAGCAGTTCCGACATCTACTATGGCTACACCTTC
TRBV2,NA,many,TRBJ2-5,14,CASSEIGGQETQYF,TGTGCCAGCAGTGAAATTGGCGGTCAAGAGACCCAGTACTTC
TRBV12-3/TRBV12-4,NA,many,TRBJ1-5,13,CASSFGETQPQHF,TGTGCCAGCAGTTTCGGGGAGACTCAGCCCCAGCATTTT
TRBV6-7,TRBD1,many,TRBJ1-1,15,CASSMGQLLNTEAFF,TGTGCCAGCAGTATGGGACAGCTCTTGAACACTGAAGCTTTCTTT
TRBV5-1,NA,many,TRBJ1-1,15,CASTLTQGFGTEAFF,TGCGCCAGCACGTTAACTCAGGGTTTTGGAACTGAAGCTTTCTTT
TRBV11-2,NA,NA,TRBJ1-6,14,CASSLGWNNSPLHF,TGTGCCAGCAGCTTGGGGTGGAATAATTCACCCCTCCACTTT
TRBV28,NA,NA,TRBJ1-5,15,CASSLSRYEVQPQHF,TGTGCCAGCAGTTTGAGCCGGTATGAGGTTCAGCCCCAGCATTTT
TRBV7-9,NA,many,TRBJ1-1,15,CASSLGGGRRAEAFF,TGTGCCAGCAGCCTTGGAGGGGGTAGGAGAGCTGAAGCTTTCTTT
TRBV6-5,NA,many,TRBJ1-2,14,CASSYGDRGYGYTF,TGTGCCAGCAGTTACGGGGACCGGGGCTATGGCTACACCTTC
TRBV27,NA,many,TRBJ2-5,13,CASSRSSGRTQYF,TGTGCCAGCAGTCGATCGAGTGGGAGGACCCAGTACTTC
TRBV7-3,NA,many,TRBJ2-2,16,CASSLKPTQNTGELFF,TGTGCCAGCAGCTTAAAGCCGACACAGAACACCGGGGAGCTGTTTTTT
TRBV9,NA,NA,TRBJ1-2,13,CASSAGTIYGYTF,TGTGCCAGCAGCGCCGGGACAATCTATGGCTACACCTTC
TRBV20-1,NA,many,TRBJ2-5,12,CSASVSWETQYF,TGCAGTGCTAGCGTCTCGTGGGAGACCCAGTACTTC
TRBV4-1,NA,few,TRBJ1-3,13,CASSQVPSTTIYF,TGCGCCAGCAGCCAAGTCCCTTCTACCACCATATATTTT
TRBV2,NA,once,TRBJ1-1,16,CASSVLGGMVRTEAFF,TGTGCCAGCAGTGTTTTGGGGGGAATGGTTCGGACTGAAGCTTTCTTT